This TCR beta chain was observed in a study of human T cells and chemical hapten exposure. Study as a whole: A 2 cm by 2 cm inner upper arm patch received 2% DPC for sensitization. Chiefly female patients presented with alopecia areata, totalis or universalis.

Time point here: pre-sensitization, week 0. The treatment here: therapeutic diphenylcyclopropenone sensitization with weekly scalp DPC. Non-pregnant alopecia patients aged 18 to 70, suitable for DPC therapy. The CDR3 sequence is 16 residues long. Germline assignment: CDR1 SGHAT and CDR2 FQNNGV. V was cut by 5 bases and J by 6 bases, with 22 bases left in between. TCRdb re-called the RACE reads with MiXCR, one entry per CDR3 protein. The sample records 57,000 or so distinct CDR3 sequences, roughly 10% being singletons. The sequence derives from a woman aged 40 to 55 with alopecia areata. Some clones in this sample may be carry-over from other donors' samples. Source: whole blood, taken in connection with sensitization to the hapten diphenylcyclopropenone (DPC). The chain joins TRBV11-2 to TRBJ1-2; D call uncertain. The DNA for the CDR3 is TGTGCCAGCAGCCCACTCCCTGGGCGAGGGCCTCATGGCTACACCTTC. Translated, it gives CASSPLPGRGPHGYTF.